The 9 T cell receptor beta chains below come from one sample, sequenced in a study of blood T cells in healthy people across ages. Next came a second PCR, run for about 7 to 12 cycles, which used a sample-barcoded 5' primer along with a J-beta primer mix. TCRdb itself ran the 5' RACE reads through MiXCR, one entry per CDR3 protein. The table includes more than 800,000 distinct CDR3 sequences, 35% to 50% detected once. Sequencing used blood. The receptors stem from a woman in her sixties in good health.

This sequence joins TRBV11-1 and TRBJ2-7, with 12 bases lining up with TRBD1. Per the germline V gene, CDR1 is SGHAT and CDR2 is FQDESV (reference sequence). V gave up 5 bases and J gave up 7 bases; unmatched junction bases: 21. This CDR3 has 19 amino acids. The CDR3 loop reads CASSPPPGQGATSYNEQYF. The CDR3 DNA follows: TGTGCCAGCAGCCCGCCACCGGGACAGGGGGCAACCTCCTACAATGAGCAGTACTTC. Combining the CDR3 with reference TRBV11-1 and TRBJ2-7 gives the whole variable domain EAEVAQSPRYKITEKSQAVAFWCDPISGHATLYWYRQILGQGPELLVQFQDESVVDDSQLPKDRFSAERLKGVDSTLKIQPAELGDSAMYLCASSPPPGQGATSYNEQYFGPGTRLTVT.

This chain connects TRBV5-6 to TRBJ2-3; 12 bases map to TRBD2. J gave up 7 bases and V 8 bases, and 8 bases lay outside the gene matches. Germline lookup yields CDR1 SGHDT and CDR2 YYEEEE. This CDR3 has 14 residues. The CDR3 is CASYGTSGLYTQYF. CDR3 in DNA: TGTGCCAGTTATGGGACTAGCGGGTTATATACGCAGTATTTT.

This clonotype came up a few times. This chain uses TRBV29-1 with TRBJ2-7; 15 bases agree with TRBD2. The CDR3 covers 17 residues. Losses at the gene ends were 4 bases for V and 2 bases for J; bases not matched to a gene: 9. Germline CDR1 reads SQVTM; CDR2 reads ANQGSEA. The CDR3 protein is CSVVGIRTSGRAYEQYF. In DNA form, the CDR3 reads TGCAGCGTTGTGGGGATCCGGACTAGCGGGAGGGCCTACGAGCAGTACTTC.

This clonotype came up a few times. This sequence joins TRBV10-3 and TRBJ2-4; TRBD2 matches 9 bases. The better agreement between TRBJ2-7 and the DNA end casts doubt on the J call. Germline CDR1 is ENHRY and CDR2 is SYGVKD. The CDR3 totals 17 residues. CDR3 sequence reads: CAISLQGWTSDLHEQYF. CDR3 nucleotides: TGTGCCATCAGCCTACAGGGATGGACTAGCGATTTACACGAGCAGTACTTC.

This clonotype has a single count. Compared with germline, one end of the junction differs, possibly owing to a read error. The chain couples TRBV20-1 to TRBJ2-4; 7 bases align to TRBD2. From germline, CDR1 is DFQATT and CDR2 SNEGSKA (reference sequence). The CDR3 runs to 17 residues. The CDR3 DNA reads TGCAGTGCCGCCCTCTGGAGCGGGGAAAGAGCCAGAAACATTCAGTACTTC. It yields the protein CSAALWSGERARNIQYF.

This clonotype has a handful of counts. The chain recombines TRBV29-1 with TRBJ2-7; 11 bases map to TRBD1. V shed 6 bases, J shed 5 bases, and the junction held 6 bases outside the gene matches. The germline CDR1 and CDR2 sequences are SQVTM and ANQGSEA. The CDR3 consists of 13 residues. The CDR3 DNA reads TGCAGCGTCACCCGGGACAGGGGGGACGAGCAGTACTTC. Its protein product is CSVTRDRGDEQYF.

This clonotype came up a few times. The genes are TRBV3-1 and TRBJ2-1, with 7 bases aligning to TRBD1. The CDR3 extends over 15 amino acids. Losses at the gene ends were 3 bases for V and 8 bases for J; bases not matched to a gene: 10. Germline V gives CDR1 LGHDT, CDR2 YNNKEL (reference sequence). In nucleotides, the CDR3 is TGTGCCAGCAGCCATTCTGACAGGGTTAAGGATGAGCAGTTCTTC. It yields the protein CASSHSDRVKDEQFF.

V is TRBV12-3 or TRBV12-4 and J is TRBJ2-4, with 7 bases identical to TRBD1. The J call may not be correct, given that the DNA end is closer to TRBJ2-7. This CDR3 comprises 16 residues. CDR3 nucleotide sequence: TGTGCCAGCAGCGGTAGATCGGGACAGAGCTCCTACGAGCAGTACTTC. Translated, it gives CASSGRSGQSSYEQYF.

The chain joins TRBV5-4 to TRBJ2-5; TRBD2 is a possible D gene (6 bases). The CDR3 consists of 12 residues. Germline values: CDR1 SGHNT, CDR2 YYREEE (reference sequence). V was pared by 10 bases and J by 11 bases, with 21 bases between. CDR3 in DNA: TGTGCCGGAGGGACTGTATACAATGAGCAGTACTTC. Translation gives CAGGTVYNEQYF.